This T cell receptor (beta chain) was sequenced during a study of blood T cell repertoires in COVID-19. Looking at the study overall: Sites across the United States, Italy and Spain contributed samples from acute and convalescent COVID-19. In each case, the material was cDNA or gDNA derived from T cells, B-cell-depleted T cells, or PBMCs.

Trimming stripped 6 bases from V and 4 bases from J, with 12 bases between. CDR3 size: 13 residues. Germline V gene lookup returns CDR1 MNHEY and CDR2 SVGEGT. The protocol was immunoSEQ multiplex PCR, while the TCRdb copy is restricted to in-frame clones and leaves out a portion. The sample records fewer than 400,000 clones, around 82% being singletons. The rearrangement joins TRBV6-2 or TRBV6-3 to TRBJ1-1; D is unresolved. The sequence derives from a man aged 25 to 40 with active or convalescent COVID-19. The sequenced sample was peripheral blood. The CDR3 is CASSAGRGTEAFF. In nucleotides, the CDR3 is TGTGCCAGCAGCGCCGGTCGAGGCACTGAAGCTTTCTTT.